The source of this TCR beta chain is a study of patients and donors after allogeneic stem cell transplantation. In TCRdb, the RT-PCR reads were re-called with MiXCR into one record per CDR3 protein. The table has about a million distinct CDR3 sequences, more than 15% seen once; the top ten hold about 6%. This CDR3 is built from 13 residues. Trimming at V came to 6 bases and at J to 1 base, leaving 6 bases not matched to a gene. Germline V lookup: CDR1 DFQATT, CDR2 SNEGSKA (reference sequence). The sequence came from a human donor who was either an allogeneic HSCT recipient or a stem cell or donor lymphocyte infusion donor (not recorded which). It is not recorded whose cells these are; they may come from a transplant donor. Source material: blood, either unsorted or a sorted T cell fraction (not recorded which). The chain carries TRBV20-1 and TRBJ2-7; 7 nucleotides line up with TRBD1. In DNA, the CDR3 is TGCAGTGCCCCAAACAGGGGATCCTACGAGCAGTACTTC. The encoded protein is CSAPNRGSYEQYF.